This T cell receptor beta chain was found in a study of T cell changes during pregnancy in multiple sclerosis. The length of the CDR3 is 15 residues. The ends were cut back, 6 bases at V and 5 bases at J, with 19 bases in the middle. Per the germline V gene, CDR1 is MDHEN and CDR2 is SYDVKM. Here immunoSEQ multiplex PCR was the method, and the copy in TCRdb shows in-frame clones only, minus some. The data show about 68,000 clones, roughly 92% seen once. The rearrangement joins TRBV28 to TRBJ1-1; TRBD1 is a possible D gene (6 bases). The material was peripheral blood, obtained after pregnancy. This TCR was sampled from a female donor in good health, enrolled as a control in a pregnancy study. The DNA for the CDR3 is TGTGCCAGCAGGCACCCGAGCGGGGGCCTTACTGAAGCTTTCTTT. It encodes CASRHPSGGLTEAFF.